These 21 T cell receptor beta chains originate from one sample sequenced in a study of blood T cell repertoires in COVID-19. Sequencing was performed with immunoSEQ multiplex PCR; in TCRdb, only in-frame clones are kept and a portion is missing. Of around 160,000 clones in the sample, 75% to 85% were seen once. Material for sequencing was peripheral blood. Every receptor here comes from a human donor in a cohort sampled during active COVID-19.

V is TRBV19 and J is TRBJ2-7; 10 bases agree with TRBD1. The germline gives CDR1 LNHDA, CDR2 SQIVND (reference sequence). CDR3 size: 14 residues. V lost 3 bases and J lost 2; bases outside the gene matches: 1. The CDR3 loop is CASSIGTGAYEQYF. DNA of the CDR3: TGTGCCAGTAGTATCGGGACAGGGGCCTACGAGCAGTACTTC.

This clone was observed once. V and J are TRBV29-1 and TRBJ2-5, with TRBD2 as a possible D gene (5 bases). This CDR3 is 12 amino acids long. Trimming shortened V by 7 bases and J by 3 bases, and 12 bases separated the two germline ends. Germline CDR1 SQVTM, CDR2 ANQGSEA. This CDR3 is CSGLTGKETQYF. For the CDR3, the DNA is TGCAGCGGACTGACGGGGAAAGAGACCCAGTACTTC.

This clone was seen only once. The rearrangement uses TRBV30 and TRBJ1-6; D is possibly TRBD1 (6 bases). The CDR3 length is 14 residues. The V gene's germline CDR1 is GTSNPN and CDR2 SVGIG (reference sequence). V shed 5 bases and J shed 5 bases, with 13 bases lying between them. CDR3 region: CAWVGQSNNSPLHF. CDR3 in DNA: TGTGCCTGGGTCGGACAGTCCAATAATTCACCCCTCCACTTT.

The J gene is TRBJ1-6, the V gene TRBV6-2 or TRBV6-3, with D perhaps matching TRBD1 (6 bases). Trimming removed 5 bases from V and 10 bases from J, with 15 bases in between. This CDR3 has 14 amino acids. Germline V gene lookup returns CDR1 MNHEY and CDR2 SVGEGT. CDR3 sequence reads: CASSQQGWGSPLHF. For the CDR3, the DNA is TGTGCCAGCAGTCAACAGGGATGGGGGTCACCCCTCCACTTT.

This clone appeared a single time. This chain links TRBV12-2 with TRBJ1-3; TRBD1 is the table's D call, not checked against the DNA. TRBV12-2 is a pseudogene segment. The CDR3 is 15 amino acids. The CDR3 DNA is TGTGCAAGTCGCCCGCAGGGGGCGGAAGGAAACACCATATATTTT. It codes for CASRPQGAEGNTIYF.

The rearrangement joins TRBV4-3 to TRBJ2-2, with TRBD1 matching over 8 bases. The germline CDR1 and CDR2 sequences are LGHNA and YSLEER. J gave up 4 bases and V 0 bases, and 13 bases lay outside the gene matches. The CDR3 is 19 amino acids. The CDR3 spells CASSQDGTGSTISTGELFF. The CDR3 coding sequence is TGCGCCAGCAGCCAAGATGGGACAGGATCCACTATTAGCACCGGGGAGCTGTTTTTT.

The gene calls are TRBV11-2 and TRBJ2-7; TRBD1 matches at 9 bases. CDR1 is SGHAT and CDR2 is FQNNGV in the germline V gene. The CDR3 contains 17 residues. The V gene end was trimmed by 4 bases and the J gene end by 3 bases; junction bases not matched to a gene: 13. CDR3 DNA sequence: TGTGCCAGCAGCTACAGAACAAACAGGGGGCTACTCTACGAGCAGTACTTC. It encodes CASSYRTNRGLLYEQYF.

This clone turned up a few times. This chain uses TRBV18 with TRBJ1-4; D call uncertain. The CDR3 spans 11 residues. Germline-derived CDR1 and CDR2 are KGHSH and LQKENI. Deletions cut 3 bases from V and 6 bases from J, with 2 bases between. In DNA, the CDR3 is TGTGCCAGCTCACCCGATGAAAAACTGTTTTTT. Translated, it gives CASSPDEKLFF.

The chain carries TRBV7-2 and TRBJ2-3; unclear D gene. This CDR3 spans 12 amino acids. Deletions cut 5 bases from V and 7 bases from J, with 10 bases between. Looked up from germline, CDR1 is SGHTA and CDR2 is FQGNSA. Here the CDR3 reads CASSLPLNTQYF. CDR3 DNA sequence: TGTGCCAGCAGCCTTCCCCTAAATACGCAGTATTTT.

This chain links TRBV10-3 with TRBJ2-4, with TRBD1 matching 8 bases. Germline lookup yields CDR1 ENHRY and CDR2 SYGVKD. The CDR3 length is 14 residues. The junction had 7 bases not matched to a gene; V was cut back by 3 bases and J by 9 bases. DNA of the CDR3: TGTGCCATCAGTGAAATGACAGGGGAGACCATTCAGTACTTC. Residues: CAISEMTGETIQYF.

CDR3 residues: CASSLAVTLAGTDTQYF. The CDR3 DNA reads as TGTGCCAGCAGCTTAGCGGTGACGCTAGCGGGCACAGATACGCAGTATTTT. The chain carries TRBV7-2 and TRBJ2-3, with 7 bases fitting TRBD2. V lost 0 bases to trimming and J lost 1 base; unmatched junction nucleotides: 7. CDR3 length: 17 residues. Germline values: CDR1 SGHTA, CDR2 FQGNSA.

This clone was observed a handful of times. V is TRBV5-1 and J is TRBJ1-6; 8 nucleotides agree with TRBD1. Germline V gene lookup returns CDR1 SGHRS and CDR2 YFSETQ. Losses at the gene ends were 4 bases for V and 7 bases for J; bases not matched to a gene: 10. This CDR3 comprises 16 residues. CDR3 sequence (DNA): TGCGCCAGCAGCGAGGGTCGGACAGGGCCAAATTCACCCCTCCACTTT. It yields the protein CASSEGRTGPNSPLHF.

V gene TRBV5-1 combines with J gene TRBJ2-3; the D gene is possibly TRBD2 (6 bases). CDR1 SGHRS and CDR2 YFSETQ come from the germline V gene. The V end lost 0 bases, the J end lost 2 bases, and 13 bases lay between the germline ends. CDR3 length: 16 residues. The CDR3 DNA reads TGCGCCAGCAGCTTGGTTGCGGGACCCTTCACAGATACGCAGTATTTT. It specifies CASSLVAGPFTDTQYF.

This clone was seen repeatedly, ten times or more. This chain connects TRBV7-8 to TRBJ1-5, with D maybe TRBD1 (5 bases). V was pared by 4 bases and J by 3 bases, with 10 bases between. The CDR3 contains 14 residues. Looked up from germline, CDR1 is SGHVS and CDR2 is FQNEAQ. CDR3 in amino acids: CASSSGRFNQPQHF. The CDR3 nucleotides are TGTGCCAGCAGCTCAGGGCGTTTCAATCAGCCCCAGCATTTT.

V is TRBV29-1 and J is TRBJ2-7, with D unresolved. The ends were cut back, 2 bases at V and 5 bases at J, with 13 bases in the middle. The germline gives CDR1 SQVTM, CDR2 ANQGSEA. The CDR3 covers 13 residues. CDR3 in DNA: TGCAGCGTTGAACGTCACAGCCCCCACGAGCAGTACTTC. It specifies CSVERHSPHEQYF.

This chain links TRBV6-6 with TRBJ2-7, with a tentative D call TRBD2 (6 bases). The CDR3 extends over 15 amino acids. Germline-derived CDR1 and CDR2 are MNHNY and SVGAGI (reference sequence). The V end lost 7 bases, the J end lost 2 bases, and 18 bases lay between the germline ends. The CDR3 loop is CASKNGGDTTYEQYF. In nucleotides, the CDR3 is TGTGCCAGCAAAAACGGGGGAGATACTACCTACGAGCAGTACTTC.

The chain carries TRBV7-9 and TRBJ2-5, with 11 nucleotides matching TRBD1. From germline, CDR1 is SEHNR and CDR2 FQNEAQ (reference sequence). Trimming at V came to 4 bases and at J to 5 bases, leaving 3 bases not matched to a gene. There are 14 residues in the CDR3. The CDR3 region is CASSSGQGGETQYF. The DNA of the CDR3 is TGTGCCAGCAGCTCGGGACAGGGGGGTGAGACCCAGTACTTC.

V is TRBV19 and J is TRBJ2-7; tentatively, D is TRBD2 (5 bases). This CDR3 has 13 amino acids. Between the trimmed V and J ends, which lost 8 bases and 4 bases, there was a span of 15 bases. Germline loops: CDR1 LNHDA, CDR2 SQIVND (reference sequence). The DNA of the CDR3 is TGTGCCAGTCAGCCGGGCGGGTCATACGAGCAGTACTTC. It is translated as CASQPGGSYEQYF.

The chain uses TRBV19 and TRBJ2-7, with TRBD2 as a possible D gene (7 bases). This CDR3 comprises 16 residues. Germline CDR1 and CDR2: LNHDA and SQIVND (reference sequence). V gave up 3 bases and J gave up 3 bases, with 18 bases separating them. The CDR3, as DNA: TGTGCCAGTAGTATCCGACTGGGGGGGCAAGGCTACGAGCAGTACTTC. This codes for CASSIRLGGQGYEQYF.

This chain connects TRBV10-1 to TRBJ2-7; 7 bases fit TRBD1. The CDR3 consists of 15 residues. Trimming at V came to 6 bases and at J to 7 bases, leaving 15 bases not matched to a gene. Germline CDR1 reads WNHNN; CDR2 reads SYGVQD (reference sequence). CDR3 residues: CASSEGTGQVAEQYF. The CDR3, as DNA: TGCGCCAGCAGCGAGGGTACTGGACAGGTCGCGGAGCAGTACTTC.

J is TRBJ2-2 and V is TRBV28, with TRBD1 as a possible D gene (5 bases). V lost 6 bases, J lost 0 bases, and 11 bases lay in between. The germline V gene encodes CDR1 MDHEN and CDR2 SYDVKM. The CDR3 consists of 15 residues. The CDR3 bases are TGTGCCAGCAGGCAGGGAACCGCGAACACCGGGGAGCTGTTTTTT. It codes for CASRQGTANTGELFF.